The rows below give T cell receptor beta chains drawn from one sample of a study of shared clonotypes between healthy human individuals. The method was immunoSEQ multiplex PCR; TCRdb's version includes in-frame clones alone and lacks a portion of them. Here the sample spans over 850,000 clones, 75% to 85% being singletons. The sample consisted of memory CD4+ T cells from PBMCs. The source of these receptors is a man between 18 and 35 years old in good health. Some clones in this sample may be carry-over from other donors' samples. The CDR3 runs from the conserved cysteine through the conserved F or W.

>TRBV28|TRBJ1-4
CASSLAGRGKEKLFF
>TRBV28|TRBJ2-4
CASSFGQGHIQYF
>TRBV7-3|TRBJ2-1
CASSLGAVVGNEQFF
>TRBV6-1|TRBJ2-3
CASSEAVRALDTQYF
>TRBV7-9|TRBJ1-1
CASSSREGNTEAFF
>TRBV6-5|TRBJ2-7
CASSSVQLSLEQYF
>TRBV9|TRBJ1-2
CASSVGGDFRYGYTF
>TRBV28|TRBJ2-3
CASSLYTDTQYF
>TRBV7-2|TRBJ2-7
CASSFKGGYEQYF
>TRBV2|TRBJ1-5
CASSAFTGESQPQHF
>TRBV29-1|TRBJ2-1
CSVEGAYAYNEQFF
>TRBV28|TRBJ1-2
CASSLQDYGYTF
>TRBV7-9|TRBJ2-7
CASSLALAGVQYF
>TRBV7-9|TRBJ1-3
CASSLIGGNTIYF
>TRBV5-1|TRBJ2-1
CASSLRVSSNEQFF
>TRBV4-2|TRBJ2-1
CASSQESLAGDPQFF
>TRBV11-3|TRBJ2-3
CASSLGLAGGSDTQYF
>TRBV2|TRBJ2-3
CASSGLAGGPDTQYF
>TRBV28|TRBJ2-2
CASSSARSNTGELFF
>TRBV5-8|TRBJ1-4
CASSPGQGSKELFF
>TRBV7-3|TRBJ2-2
CASSAQRDGELFF
>TRBV11-2|TRBJ2-3
CASSWRDSRFTDTQYF
>TRBV28|TRBJ2-3
CASSPLSGNSLDTQYF
>TRBV2|TRBJ2-1
CASRRLAGLYNEQFF
>TRBV7-3|TRBJ1-6
CASSRGTGYSPLHF
>TRBV7-9|TRBJ2-7
CASSSTGTTYEQYF
>TRBV5-1|TRBJ1-4
CASSLSGQDNEKLFF
>TRBV5-6|TRBJ2-5
CASSLTGTETQYF
>TRBV7-2|TRBJ1-2
CASSLVGALNYGYTF
>TRBV5-1|TRBJ2-7
CASSLSSGILEQYF